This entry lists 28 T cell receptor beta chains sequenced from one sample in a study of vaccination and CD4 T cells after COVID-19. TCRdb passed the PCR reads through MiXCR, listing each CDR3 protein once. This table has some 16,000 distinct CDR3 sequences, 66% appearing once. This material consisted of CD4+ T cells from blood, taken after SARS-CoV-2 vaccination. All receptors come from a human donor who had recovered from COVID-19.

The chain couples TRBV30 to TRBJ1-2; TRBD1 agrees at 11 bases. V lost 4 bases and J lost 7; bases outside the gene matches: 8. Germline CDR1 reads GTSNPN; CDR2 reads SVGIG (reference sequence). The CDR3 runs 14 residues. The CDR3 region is CAWIPDRGPRGYTF. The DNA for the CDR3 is TGTGCCTGGATACCGGACAGGGGGCCCCGTGGCTACACCTTC.

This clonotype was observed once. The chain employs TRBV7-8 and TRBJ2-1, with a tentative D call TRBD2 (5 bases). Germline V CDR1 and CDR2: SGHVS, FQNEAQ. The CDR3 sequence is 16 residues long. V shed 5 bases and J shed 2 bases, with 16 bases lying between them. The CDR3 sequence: CASSHHTRGTYNEQFF. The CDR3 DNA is TGTGCCAGCAGCCACCATACCCGGGGAACCTACAATGAGCAGTTCTTC.

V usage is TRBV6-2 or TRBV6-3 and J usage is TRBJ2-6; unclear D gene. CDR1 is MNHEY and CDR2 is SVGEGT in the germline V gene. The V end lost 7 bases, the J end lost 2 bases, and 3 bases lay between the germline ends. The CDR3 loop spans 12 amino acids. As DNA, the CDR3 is TGTGCCAGCAACCCTGGGGCCAACGTCCTGACTTTC. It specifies CASNPGANVLTF.

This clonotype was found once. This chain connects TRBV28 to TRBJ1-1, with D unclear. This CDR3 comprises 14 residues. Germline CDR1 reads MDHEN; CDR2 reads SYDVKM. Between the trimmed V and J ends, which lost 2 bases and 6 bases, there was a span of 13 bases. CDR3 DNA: TGTGCCAGCAGTTTAAGTCTTTTTCGGTCTGAAGCTTTCTTT. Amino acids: CASSLSLFRSEAFF.

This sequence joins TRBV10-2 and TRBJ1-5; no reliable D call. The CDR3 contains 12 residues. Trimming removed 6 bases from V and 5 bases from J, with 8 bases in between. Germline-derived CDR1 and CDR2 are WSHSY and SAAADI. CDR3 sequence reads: CASSPTHQPQHF. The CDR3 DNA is TGCGCCAGCAGCCCAACGCATCAGCCCCAGCATTTT.

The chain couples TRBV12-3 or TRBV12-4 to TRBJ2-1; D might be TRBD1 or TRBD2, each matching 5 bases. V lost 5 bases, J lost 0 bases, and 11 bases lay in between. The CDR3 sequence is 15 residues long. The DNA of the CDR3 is TGTGCCAGCAGTCCTGCGAGGGGCTCCTACAATGAGCAGTTCTTC. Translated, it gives CASSPARGSYNEQFF.

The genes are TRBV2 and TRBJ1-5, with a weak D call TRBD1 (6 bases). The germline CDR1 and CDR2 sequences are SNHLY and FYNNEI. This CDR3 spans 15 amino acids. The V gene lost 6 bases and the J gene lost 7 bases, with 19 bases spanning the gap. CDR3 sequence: CASRDSGATEQPQHF. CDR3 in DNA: TGTGCCAGCAGGGATTCGGGGGCGACGGAGCAGCCCCAGCATTTT.

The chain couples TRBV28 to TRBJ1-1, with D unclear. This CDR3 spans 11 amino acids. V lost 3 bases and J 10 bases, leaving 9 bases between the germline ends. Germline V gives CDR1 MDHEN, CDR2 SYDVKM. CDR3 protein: CASSFSRVAFF. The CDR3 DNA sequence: TGTGCCAGCAGTTTTTCAAGGGTAGCTTTCTTT.

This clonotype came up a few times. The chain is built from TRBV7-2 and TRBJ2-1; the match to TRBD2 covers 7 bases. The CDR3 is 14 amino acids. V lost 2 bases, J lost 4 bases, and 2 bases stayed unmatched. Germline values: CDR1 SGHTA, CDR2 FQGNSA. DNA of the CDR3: TGTGCCAGCAGCTTACGGCGGGAGTACAATGAGCAGTTCTTC. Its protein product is CASSLRREYNEQFF.

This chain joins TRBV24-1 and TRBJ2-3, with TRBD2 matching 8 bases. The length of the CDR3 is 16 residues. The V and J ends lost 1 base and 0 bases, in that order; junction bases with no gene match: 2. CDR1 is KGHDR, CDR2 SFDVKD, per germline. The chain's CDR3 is CATSDFTSGSTDTQYF. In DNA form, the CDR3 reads TGTGCCACCAGTGATTTTACTAGCGGAAGCACAGATACGCAGTATTTT.

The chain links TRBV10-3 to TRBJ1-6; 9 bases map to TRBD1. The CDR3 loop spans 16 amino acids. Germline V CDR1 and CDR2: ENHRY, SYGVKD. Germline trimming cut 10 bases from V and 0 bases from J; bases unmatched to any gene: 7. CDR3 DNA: TGTGCCACCAGGACAGGGGAAAGCTCCTATAATTCACCCCTCCACTTT. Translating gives CATRTGESSYNSPLHF.

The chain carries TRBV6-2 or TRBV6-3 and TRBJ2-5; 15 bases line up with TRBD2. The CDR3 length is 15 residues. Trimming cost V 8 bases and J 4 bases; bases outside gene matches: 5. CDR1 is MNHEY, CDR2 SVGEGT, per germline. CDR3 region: CASGGLAGGGETQYF. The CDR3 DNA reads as TGTGCCAGCGGGGGACTAGCGGGAGGTGGAGAGACCCAGTACTTC.

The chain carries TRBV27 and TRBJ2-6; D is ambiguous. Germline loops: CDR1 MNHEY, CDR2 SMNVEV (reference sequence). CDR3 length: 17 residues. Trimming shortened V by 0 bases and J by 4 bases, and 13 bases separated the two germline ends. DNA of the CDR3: TGTGCCAGCAGTTTATCGAGGCAAACCGGCGGGGCCAACGTCCTGACTTTC. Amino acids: CASSLSRQTGGANVLTF.

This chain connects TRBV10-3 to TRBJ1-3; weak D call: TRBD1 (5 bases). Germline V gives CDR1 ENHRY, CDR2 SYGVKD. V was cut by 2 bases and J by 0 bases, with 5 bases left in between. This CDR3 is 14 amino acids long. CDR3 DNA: TGTGCCATCAGTGAGACAGGCTCTGGAAACACCATATATTTT. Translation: CAISETGSGNTIYF.

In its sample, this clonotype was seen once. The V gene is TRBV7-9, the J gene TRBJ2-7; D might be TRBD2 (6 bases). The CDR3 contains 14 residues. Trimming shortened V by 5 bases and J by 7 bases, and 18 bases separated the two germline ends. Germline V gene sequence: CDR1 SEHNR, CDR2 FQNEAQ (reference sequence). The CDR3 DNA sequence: TGTGCCAGCAGCCAACCCGGAGTAGCGGTTGAGCAGTACTTC. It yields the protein CASSQPGVAVEQYF.

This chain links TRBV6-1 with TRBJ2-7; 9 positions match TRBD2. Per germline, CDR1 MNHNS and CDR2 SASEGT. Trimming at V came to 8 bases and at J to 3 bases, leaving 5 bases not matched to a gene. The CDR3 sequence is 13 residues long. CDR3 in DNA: TGTGCCAGCCGGCCTAGCGGGGACTACGAGCAGTACTTC. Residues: CASRPSGDYEQYF.

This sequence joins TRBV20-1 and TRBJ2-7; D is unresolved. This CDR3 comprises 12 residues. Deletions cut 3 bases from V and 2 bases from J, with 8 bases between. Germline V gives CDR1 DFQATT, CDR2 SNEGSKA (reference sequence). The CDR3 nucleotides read TGCAGTGCTAGCTCCTCGGCCTACGAGCAGTACTTC. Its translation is CSASSSAYEQYF.

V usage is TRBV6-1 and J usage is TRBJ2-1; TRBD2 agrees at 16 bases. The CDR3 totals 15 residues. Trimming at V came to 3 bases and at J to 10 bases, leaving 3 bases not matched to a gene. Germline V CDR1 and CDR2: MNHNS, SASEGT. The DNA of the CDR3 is TGTGCCAGCAGTGACGGGACTAGCGGGAGGGGAGAGCAGTTCTTC. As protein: CASSDGTSGRGEQFF.

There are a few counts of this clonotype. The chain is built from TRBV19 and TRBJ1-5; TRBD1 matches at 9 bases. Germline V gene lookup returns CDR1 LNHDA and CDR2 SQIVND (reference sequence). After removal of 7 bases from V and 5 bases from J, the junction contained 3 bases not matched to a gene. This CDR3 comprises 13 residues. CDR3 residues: CASTRTGDQPQHF. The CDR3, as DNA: TGTGCCAGTACCAGGACAGGGGATCAGCCCCAGCATTTT.

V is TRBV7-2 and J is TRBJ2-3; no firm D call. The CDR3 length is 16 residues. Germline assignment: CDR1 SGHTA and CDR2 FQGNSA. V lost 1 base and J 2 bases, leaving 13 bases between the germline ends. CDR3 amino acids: CASSLDHGSLTDTQYF. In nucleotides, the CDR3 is TGTGCCAGCAGCTTAGACCATGGCAGCCTCACAGATACGCAGTATTTT.

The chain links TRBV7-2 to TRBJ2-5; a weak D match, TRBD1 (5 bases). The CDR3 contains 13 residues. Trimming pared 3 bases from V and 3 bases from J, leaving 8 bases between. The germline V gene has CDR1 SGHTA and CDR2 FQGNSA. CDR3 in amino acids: CASSLGQEETQYF. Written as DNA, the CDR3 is TGTGCCAGCAGCTTGGGGCAAGAAGAGACCCAGTACTTC.

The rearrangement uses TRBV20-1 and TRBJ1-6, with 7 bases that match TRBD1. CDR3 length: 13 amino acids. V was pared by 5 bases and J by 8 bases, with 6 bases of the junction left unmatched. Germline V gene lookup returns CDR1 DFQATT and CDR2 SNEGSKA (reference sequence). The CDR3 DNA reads TGCAGTGCTCACGGACAGGTCGATTCACCCCTCCACTTT. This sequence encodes CSAHGQVDSPLHF.

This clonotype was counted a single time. CDR3 sequence (DNA): TGCAGTGCTAGAGATCCGGGGACAGGGACTAACTACGAGCAGTACTTC. Its protein is CSARDPGTGTNYEQYF. The genes are TRBV20-1 and TRBJ2-7; 9 nucleotides align to TRBD1. The CDR3 has 16 residues. After removal of 0 bases from V and 3 bases from J, the junction contained 9 bases not matched to a gene. Germline V gene data show CDR1 as DFQATT and CDR2 as SNEGSKA (reference sequence).

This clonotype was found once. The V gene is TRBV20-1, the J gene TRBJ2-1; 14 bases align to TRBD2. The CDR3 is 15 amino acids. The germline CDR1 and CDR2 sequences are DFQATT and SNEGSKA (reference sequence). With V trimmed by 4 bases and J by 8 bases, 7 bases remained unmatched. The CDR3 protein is CSAKSTSGRVYEQFF. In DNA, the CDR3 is TGCAGTGCTAAATCGACTAGCGGGAGGGTTTATGAGCAGTTCTTC.

The CDR3 loop reads CSAREGNTGELFF. The CDR3 nucleotides read TGCAGTGCTAGAGAGGGCAACACCGGGGAGCTGTTTTTT. The V gene is TRBV20-1, the J gene TRBJ2-2; D call uncertain. The CDR3 is 13 amino acids. V was pared by 0 bases and J by 2 bases, with 4 bases between. Germline values: CDR1 DFQATT, CDR2 SNEGSKA (reference sequence).

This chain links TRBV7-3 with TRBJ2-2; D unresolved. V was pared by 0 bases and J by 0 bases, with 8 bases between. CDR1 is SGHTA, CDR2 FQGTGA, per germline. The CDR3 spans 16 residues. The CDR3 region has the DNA TGTGCCAGCAGCTTAACGTCAGGTGCGAACACCGGGGAGCTGTTTTTT. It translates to CASSLTSGANTGELFF.

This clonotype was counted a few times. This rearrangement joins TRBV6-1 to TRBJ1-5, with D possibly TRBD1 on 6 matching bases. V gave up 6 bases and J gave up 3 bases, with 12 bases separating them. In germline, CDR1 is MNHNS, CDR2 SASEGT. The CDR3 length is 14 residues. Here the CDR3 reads CASSDHRDNQPQHF. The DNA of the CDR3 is TGTGCCAGCAGCGACCACAGGGACAATCAGCCCCAGCATTTT.

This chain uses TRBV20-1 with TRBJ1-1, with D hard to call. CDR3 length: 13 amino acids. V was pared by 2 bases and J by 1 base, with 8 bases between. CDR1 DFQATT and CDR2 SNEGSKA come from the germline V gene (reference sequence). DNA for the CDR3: TGCAGTGCTAGATCGAGACAGAACACTGAAGCTTTCTTT. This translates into CSARSRQNTEAFF.